Below, one T cell receptor (beta chain) is given with its context. Its specificity is unknown. This sample was taken from a study of a mutant IDH1 vaccine in newly diagnosed glioma. The wider study: Those enrolled had earlier been treated with radiotherapy, temozolomide, or both, mostly both. Overall study findings and caveats: Vaccination induced immune responses in around 93% of patients. Pseudoprogression appeared independent of alterations in top peripheral clonotypes.

Assay: immunoSEQ multiplex PCR; the TCRdb copy retains only in-frame clones and omits some. The sample yields 70,000 to 100,000 clones, over 75% seen once. The time point: baseline, week 1 (first vaccination visit). Sample treatment: pre-vaccination baseline after standard-of-care therapy. Every donor had a new WHO grade 3 or 4 astrocytoma that was IDH1-mutant, with loss of nuclear ATRX. The J segment lost 9 bases and the V segment lost 4 bases, leaving 15 bases of the junction unmatched. There are 16 residues in the CDR3. Germline loops: CDR1 KGHSH, CDR2 LQKENI. The rearrangement uses TRBV18 and TRBJ2-3, with 8 bases that match TRBD2. The source of this sequence is a man in his forties with glioma. Some clones in this sample may be carry-over from other donors' samples. The sample in question was PBMCs, obtained from a glioma patient treated with radiotherapy, temozolomide or both. For the CDR3, the DNA is TGTGCCAGCTCACAAAGCGGGGGAATGACACAGATAACGCAGTATTTT. It is translated as CASSQSGGMTQITQYF.